One sample yielded the 2 T cell receptor beta chains listed below, sequenced in a study of blood T cells in healthy people across ages. The use of a sample-barcoded 5' primer and a J-beta primer mix characterized a second PCR of roughly 6 to 11 cycles. TCRdb processed the 5' RACE reads anew with MiXCR; each CDR3 protein has one entry. This table has some 920,000 distinct CDR3 sequences, roughly 47% appearing once. Sequencing input: blood. The receptors originated from a woman aged 60 to 75 in good health.

The chain joins TRBV2 to TRBJ2-1, with TRBD2 matching 9 bases. The CDR3 has 18 amino acids. The V segment lost 6 bases and the J segment 8 bases; nucleotides outside the gene matches: 20. The germline V gene has CDR1 SNHLY and CDR2 FYNNEI. The CDR3 bases are TGTGCCAGCAGGACATCCTTAGCGGGAGAGGTCAATGGCGATGAGCAGTTCTTC. It specifies CASRTSLAGEVNGDEQFF.

This clonotype was seen a few times. The genes are TRBV20-1 and TRBJ2-7, with 8 nucleotides matching TRBD2. V trimming: 5 bases; J trimming: 6 bases; junction bases outside the gene matches: 18. The CDR3 is 16 residues long. The germline gives CDR1 DFQATT, CDR2 SNEGSKA (reference sequence). CDR3 sequence (DNA): TGCAGTGCTCCTAAGCCGGGACTAGGGGACCCTAGCGAGCAGTACTTC. As protein: CSAPKPGLGDPSEQYF.